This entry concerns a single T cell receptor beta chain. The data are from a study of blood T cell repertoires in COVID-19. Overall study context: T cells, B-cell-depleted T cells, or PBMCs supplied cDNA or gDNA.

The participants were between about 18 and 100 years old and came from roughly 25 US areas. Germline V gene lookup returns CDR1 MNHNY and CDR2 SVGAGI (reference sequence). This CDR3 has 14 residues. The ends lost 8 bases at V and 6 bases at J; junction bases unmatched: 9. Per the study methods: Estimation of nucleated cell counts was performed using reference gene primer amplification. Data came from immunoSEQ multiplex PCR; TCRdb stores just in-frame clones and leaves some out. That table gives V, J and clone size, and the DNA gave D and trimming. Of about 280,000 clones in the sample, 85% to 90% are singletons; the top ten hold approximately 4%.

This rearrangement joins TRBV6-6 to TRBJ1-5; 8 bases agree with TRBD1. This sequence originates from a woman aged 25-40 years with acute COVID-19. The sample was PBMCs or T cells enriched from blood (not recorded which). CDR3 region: CASWSQGAFQPQHF. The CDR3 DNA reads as TGTGCCAGCTGGTCGCAGGGGGCTTTTCAGCCCCAGCATTTT.